Below are 19 T cell receptor beta chains sequenced from a single sample in a study of T cells in Graves' hyperthyroidism and ophthalmopathy. Using RNA transcripts as the source, TCR beta CDR3 regions were amplified. Researchers ran a first-round RT-PCR on the TCR CDR3 using the HTBI primer set. TCRdb called the multiplex PCR reads again in MiXCR, with one record for every CDR3 protein. The table records some 490,000 distinct CDR3 sequences, roughly 22% of them present only once. Source material: blood. Every receptor here comes from a woman in her seventies with Graves' ophthalmopathy.

This clonotype was observed a handful of times. The chain is built from TRBV18 and TRBJ2-2; perhaps TRBD2 as D (6 bases). V lost 0 bases to trimming and J lost 5 bases, with 10 bases between them. The CDR3 totals 15 residues. Germline CDR1 reads KGHSH; CDR2 reads LQKENI. The CDR3 reads CASSPPDGGTGELFF. CDR3 coding DNA: TGTGCCAGCTCACCACCGGATGGAGGGACCGGGGAGCTGTTTTTT.

About this clonotype: A read error may explain this, as a much larger clone is one base away. The chain joins TRBV12-3 or TRBV12-4 to TRBJ1-5; TRBD1 might be the D (5 bases). CDR3 length: 14 amino acids. The V and J ends lost 1 base and 3 bases respectively, with 7 bases between them. CDR3 protein: CASSLGGDNQPQHF. The DNA of the CDR3 is TGTGCCAGCAGTTTAGGAGGGGACAATCAGCCCCAGCATTTT.

The chain joins TRBV20-1 to TRBJ2-5; D is unclear. The CDR3 spans 12 residues. Trimming removed 6 bases from V and 1 base from J, with 9 bases in between. Germline V gene lookup returns CDR1 DFQATT and CDR2 SNEGSKA (reference sequence). The CDR3 loop is CSAENFQETQYF. The DNA for the CDR3 is TGCAGTGCCGAAAACTTCCAAGAGACCCAGTACTTC.

This clonotype showed up just a few times. V usage is TRBV5-1 and J usage is TRBJ2-7, with 7 bases lining up with TRBD2. V was clipped by 4 bases and J by 1 base; unmatched bases: 14. The germline V gene has CDR1 SGHRS and CDR2 YFSETQ. The CDR3 has 17 amino acids. In DNA form, the CDR3 reads TGCGCCAGCAGCGGAAGCTTACTAGCGACCGTTTCCTACGAGCAGTACTTC. This gives the protein CASSGSLLATVSYEQYF.

This clonotype was found many times. The chain couples TRBV28 to TRBJ2-1; no firm D call. V shed 4 bases and J shed 2 bases, with 15 bases lying between them. The CDR3 is made up of 16 amino acids. The germline gives CDR1 MDHEN, CDR2 SYDVKM. This chain's CDR3 is CASSSLGVVAYNEQFF. The CDR3, as DNA: TGTGCCAGCAGTTCCCTTGGGGTGGTAGCCTACAATGAGCAGTTCTTC.

The chain combines TRBV27 with TRBJ2-7, with TRBD2 as a possible D gene (5 bases). There are 14 residues in the CDR3. Deletions cut 4 bases from V and 6 bases from J, with 16 bases between. Germline V CDR1 and CDR2: MNHEY, SMNVEV (reference sequence). The CDR3 nucleotides are TGTGCCAGCAGTTCCCCGCCCAAGGAGGCCGAGCAGTACTTC. This encodes CASSSPPKEAEQYF.

In regard to this clonotype: A read error may produce the germline difference seen at one junction end. This chain joins TRBV7-7 and TRBJ2-7; 7 nucleotides line up with TRBD2. CDR3 length: 15 amino acids. Germline loops: CDR1 SSHAT, CDR2 FNYEAQ (reference sequence). The CDR3 protein is CASSLREAPLHEQYF. The CDR3 nucleotides read TGTGCTAGCAGCTTACGGGAGGCCCCGCTTCACGAGCAGTACTTC.

This sequence joins TRBV30 and TRBJ2-4; D is ambiguous. V was pared by 3 bases and J by 7 bases, with 13 bases between. This CDR3 has 13 residues. Germline V gives CDR1 GTSNPN, CDR2 SVGIG (reference sequence). For the CDR3, the DNA is TGTGCCTGGAGGGTCCTCACCAGTAACATTCAGTACTTC. Its protein product is CAWRVLTSNIQYF.

This clonotype came up a few times. This rearrangement joins TRBV5-1 to TRBJ1-6; perhaps TRBD1 as D (5 bases). The CDR3 has 15 amino acids. The V end was cut by 3 bases, the J end by 7 bases, with 14 bases between. Germline V CDR1 and CDR2: SGHRS, YFSETQ. DNA for the CDR3: TGCGCCAGCAGCTGGTCCGGGACGGGGAATTCACCCCTCCACTTT. This translates into CASSWSGTGNSPLHF. The whole variable domain, remainder taken from reference TRBV5-1 and TRBJ1-6, is KAGVTQTPRYLIKTRGQQVTLSCSPISGHRSVSWYQQTPGQGLQFLFEYFSETQRNKGNFPGRFSGRQFSNSRSEMNVSTLELGDSALYLCASSWSGTGNSPLHFGNGTRLTVT.

Worth noting for this clonotype: This sequence may be a read error, since a much larger clone differs from it by one base. The chain joins TRBV2 to TRBJ2-3; 7 bases align to TRBD2. Germline V gene lookup returns CDR1 SNHLY and CDR2 FYNNEI. The CDR3 runs 14 residues. The CDR3 loop reads CASSEAREPDTRYF. Here the CDR3 DNA reads TGTGCCAGCAGTGAAGCGCGGGAGCCAGATACGCGGTATTTT.

Turning to this clonotype: A read error is possible here, since a much larger clone lies one base away. V usage is TRBV27 and J usage is TRBJ2-1; 15 positions match TRBD2. There are 16 residues in the CDR3. CDR1 is MNHEY, CDR2 SMNVEV, per germline (reference sequence). The CDR3 is CASGFHGLAGGNEQFF. CDR3 DNA sequence: TGTGCCAGCGGTTTCCACGGACTAGCGGGAGGGAATGAGCAGTTCTTC.

This clonotype was counted only a few times. The V gene is TRBV24-1, the J gene TRBJ2-3, with TRBD1 matching over 9 bases. With V trimmed by 3 bases and J by 7 bases, 7 bases remained unmatched. Germline V gene data show CDR1 as KGHDR and CDR2 as SFDVKD. The CDR3 totals 15 residues. CDR3 sequence (DNA): TGTGCCACCAGTGATACCAGGACAGGGGCAAATACGCAGTATTTT. This gives the protein CATSDTRTGANTQYF.

This clonotype was counted between two and nine times. The J gene is TRBJ2-2, the V gene TRBV12-3 or TRBV12-4, with TRBD2 matching 9 bases. The trim removed 6 bases at V and 1 base at J, leaving 3 bases unmatched. The CDR3 is 15 residues long. The DNA of the CDR3 is TGTGCCAGCAGAGATAGCGGGAGGAACACCGGGGAGCTGTTTTTT. This encodes CASRDSGRNTGELFF.

This clonotype was detected only a few times. The chain employs TRBV6-5 and TRBJ2-2; 11 nucleotides match TRBD2. The germline CDR1 and CDR2 sequences are MNHEY and SVGAGI. The CDR3 has 17 amino acids. Losses at the gene ends were 4 bases for V and 8 bases for J; bases not matched to a gene: 12. The CDR3 region has the DNA TGTGCCAGCAGTTCCTCGGGACTAGCGGTCCTAGGGGGGGAGCTGTTTTTT. Its translation is CASSSSGLAVLGGELFF.

This clonotype has only a few counts. The chain couples TRBV7-3 to TRBJ2-1; D possibly corresponds to TRBD2 (6 bases). This CDR3 is 18 amino acids long. The germline V and J ends were trimmed by 3 bases and 4 bases, with 22 bases remaining between them. The germline gives CDR1 SGHTA, CDR2 FQGTGA. This CDR3 is CASSFRGADAPAYNEQFF. The DNA of the CDR3 is TGTGCCAGCAGCTTTCGCGGGGCCGACGCCCCCGCATACAATGAGCAGTTCTTC.

This clonotype was detected only a few times. The chain carries TRBV20-1 and TRBJ1-5; D remains ambiguous. Trimming left V 5 bases short and J 3 bases short, with 17 bases between. This CDR3 is 15 amino acids long. The V gene's germline CDR1 is DFQATT and CDR2 SNEGSKA (reference sequence). As DNA, the CDR3 is TGCAGTGCTGTCGAGCCCCTCGGGGACAATCAGCCCCAGCATTTT. Protein product: CSAVEPLGDNQPQHF.

This chain connects TRBV4-3 to TRBJ2-2; D is possibly TRBD2 (6 bases). Germline V gene sequence: CDR1 LGHNA, CDR2 YSLEER. This CDR3 is 18 amino acids long. V lost 1 base and J lost 0, with 15 bases in between. CDR3 in amino acids: CASSQVAAGFANTGELFF. CDR3 in DNA: TGCGCCAGCAGCCAAGTGGCAGCGGGCTTCGCGAACACCGGGGAGCTGTTTTTT.

There are many counts of this clonotype. This chain joins TRBV7-2 and TRBJ2-3, with D perhaps given as TRBD1 or TRBD2 (5 bases each). Germline CDR1 is SGHTA and CDR2 is FQGNSA. CDR3 length equals 13 residues. The V gene lost 0 bases and the J gene lost 11 bases, with 12 bases spanning the gap. The CDR3 sequence is CASSLALGGKQYF. DNA for the CDR3: TGTGCCAGCAGCTTAGCGCTTGGGGGAAAGCAGTATTTT.

This clonotype was detected ten times or more. V and J are TRBV12-3 or TRBV12-4 and TRBJ2-7, with D uncertain. V was cut by 2 bases and J by 0 bases, with 17 bases left in between. There are 17 residues in the CDR3. This CDR3 reads CASSLSLERWSSYEQYF. As DNA, the CDR3 is TGTGCCAGCAGTTTATCCCTTGAGCGTTGGAGCTCCTACGAGCAGTACTTC.